One and the same sample provided the 29 T cell receptor beta chains below, sequenced in a study of response to subunit inactivated influenza vaccine. MiXCR was run by TCRdb on the RT-PCR reads, yielding one entry per CDR3 protein. Of hundreds of thousands of distinct CDR3 sequences in the sample, approximately 7.6% were seen once. Source: PBMCs from blood, taken 23 months after vaccination. The receptor set was obtained from a man between 50 and 75 years old who received an inactivated influenza vaccine.

This clonotype was seen a handful of times. This chain joins TRBV29-1 and TRBJ2-4, with unresolved D. V was cut by 6 bases and J by 0 bases, with 12 bases left in between. The CDR3 loop spans 14 amino acids. Germline V gives CDR1 SQVTM, CDR2 ANQGSEA. DNA of the CDR3: TGCAGCGTCGCGAGTCGCGTAGCCAAAAACATTCAGTACTTC. Its translation: CSVASRVAKNIQYF.

This clonotype showed up many times. This chain joins TRBV7-2 and TRBJ2-2, with a weak D call TRBD2 (5 bases). The germline gives CDR1 SGHTA, CDR2 FQGNSA. V was pared by 5 bases and J by 5 bases, with 12 bases between. The CDR3 length is 14 residues. The CDR3 DNA reads TGTGCCAGCAGCCTAGTCAGCGGAACCGGGGAGCTGTTTTTT. As protein: CASSLVSGTGELFF.

This clonotype has ten or more counts. The gene calls are TRBV20-1 and TRBJ2-1, with D tentatively TRBD2 (5 bases). CDR3 size: 15 residues. V shed 3 bases and J shed 12 bases, with 24 bases lying between them. Germline V gene sequence: CDR1 DFQATT, CDR2 SNEGSKA (reference sequence). CDR3 protein: CSASPRLAEVLGQFF. DNA of the CDR3: TGCAGTGCTAGTCCCCGCCTAGCAGAGGTACTTGGGCAGTTCTTC.

The chain uses TRBV3-1 and TRBJ1-2; D is ambiguous. Per germline, CDR1 LGHDT and CDR2 YNNKEL (reference sequence). V shed 0 bases and J shed 3 bases, with 20 bases lying between them. The CDR3 runs to 18 residues. The CDR3 here is CASSQEASSRGRYYGYTF. CDR3 sequence (DNA): TGTGCCAGCAGCCAAGAAGCATCGAGTAGAGGGAGATACTATGGCTACACCTTC.

This clonotype was recorded many times. The genes are TRBV6-1 and TRBJ1-2, with 7 bases lining up with TRBD1. Germline CDR1 and CDR2: MNHNS and SASEGT. CDR3 length equals 13 residues. V was clipped by 8 bases and J by 5 bases; unmatched bases: 8. The CDR3 loop reads CASGQGGQYGYTF. The CDR3 coding sequence is TGTGCCAGCGGCCAGGGGGGGCAGTATGGCTACACCTTC.

J is TRBJ2-4 and V is TRBV4-2, with no clear D. V was trimmed by 4 bases and J by 5 bases, leaving 12 bases between them. Germline assignment: CDR1 LGHNA and CDR2 YNFKEQ. CDR3 size: 14 residues. The CDR3 spells CASSRVAVENIQYF. Here the CDR3 DNA reads TGTGCCAGCAGCCGGGTTGCGGTCGAAAACATTCAGTACTTC.

This clonotype was seen many times. The rearrangement uses TRBV29-1 and TRBJ1-5, with D tentatively TRBD1 (5 bases). CDR3 length: 16 amino acids. V was pared by 6 bases and J by 1 base, with 19 bases between. CDR1 is SQVTM and CDR2 is ANQGSEA in the germline V gene. CDR3 sequence reads: CSVGFGASGSNQPQHF. The DNA for the CDR3 is TGCAGCGTGGGTTTTGGGGCGAGCGGAAGCAATCAGCCCCAGCATTTT.

The chain employs TRBV6-2 or TRBV6-3 and TRBJ1-2; D not certain. CDR1 and CDR2 (germline): MNHEY, SVGEGT. The CDR3 totals 14 residues. Trimming cost V 2 bases and J 5 bases, with 12 bases left between them. The CDR3 spells CASSYPAYRYGYTF. CDR3 coding DNA: TGTGCCAGCAGTTACCCGGCGTACCGATATGGCTACACCTTC.

The chain couples TRBV3-1 to TRBJ2-3; tentatively, D is TRBD1 (6 bases). This CDR3 is 14 amino acids long. The V gene's germline CDR1 is LGHDT and CDR2 YNNKEL (reference sequence). V shed 4 bases and J shed 4 bases, with 12 bases lying between them. In DNA, the CDR3 is TGTGCCAGCAGCCGATTAACAGGGCCAGATACGCAGTATTTT. This encodes CASSRLTGPDTQYF.

The V and J genes are TRBV30 and TRBJ1-6; TRBD1 aligns across 8 bases. J gave up 11 bases and V 1 base, and 7 bases lay outside the gene matches. The CDR3 runs to 14 residues. Germline V CDR1 and CDR2: GTSNPN, SVGIG (reference sequence). The CDR3 reads CAWSAGQGSPPLHF. The CDR3 DNA sequence: TGTGCCTGGAGTGCCGGACAGGGAAGTCCACCCCTCCACTTT.

The CDR3, as DNA: TGTGCCAGCAGCCCGACTAGCGGGGGACCCCAAGAGACCCAGTACTTC. It specifies CASSPTSGGPQETQYF. V gene TRBV11-2 combines with J gene TRBJ2-5; 12 nucleotides line up with TRBD2. Germline CDR1 SGHAT, CDR2 FQNNGV. There are 16 residues in the CDR3. V was clipped by 5 bases and J by 1 base; unmatched bases: 5.

In regard to this clonotype: A read error may explain this, as a much larger clone is one base away. The CDR3 does not close with the conserved phenylalanine or tryptophan, likely indicating a read error. V usage is TRBV10-3 and J usage is TRBJ2-1; 9 nucleotides line up with TRBD2. This CDR3 is built from 16 residues. Germline CDR1 ENHRY, CDR2 SYGVKD. V gave up 6 bases and J gave up 0 bases; unmatched junction bases: 6. This CDR3 reads CAIRPSGVSSYNEQFI. The CDR3, as DNA: TGTGCCATCAGGCCTAGCGGGGTAAGCTCCTACAATGAGCAGTTCATC.

This clonotype was recorded many times. This sequence joins TRBV5-1 and TRBJ2-1; 7 bases align to TRBD1. The CDR3 is 13 residues long. V lost 2 bases and J lost 8; bases outside the gene matches: 4. The germline V gene has CDR1 SGHRS and CDR2 YFSETQ. DNA of the CDR3: TGCGCCAGCAGCTTTAGACAGGGCGATGAGCAGTTCTTC. Amino acids: CASSFRQGDEQFF. Full variable domain (outside the CDR3, taken from reference TRBV5-1 and TRBJ2-1): KAGVTQTPRYLIKTRGQQVTLSCSPISGHRSVSWYQQTPGQGLQFLFEYFSETQRNKGNFPGRFSGRQFSNSRSEMNVSTLELGDSALYLCASSFRQGDEQFFGPGTRLTVL.

The table lists this clonotype with many counts. The V gene is TRBV2, the J gene TRBJ1-1; 8 bases fit TRBD1. V trimming: 6 bases; J trimming: 4 bases; junction bases outside the gene matches: 7. The CDR3 sequence is 14 residues long. Germline V CDR1 and CDR2: SNHLY, FYNNEI. The CDR3 DNA reads as TGTGCCAGCAGGGCTCAGGGGGCTCTCACTGAAGCTTTCTTT. It codes for CASRAQGALTEAFF. The full variable domain, in which reference TRBV2 and TRBJ1-1 provide the parts outside the CDR3, is EPEVTQTPSHQVTQMGQEVILRCVPISNHLYFYWYRQILGQKVEFLVSFYNNEISEKSEIFDDQFSVERPDGSNFTLKIRSTKLEDSAMYFCASRAQGALTEAFFGQGTRLTVV.

As to this clonotype: A much larger clone is a single base away; this may be a read error. This chain links TRBV12-3 or TRBV12-4 with TRBJ2-7, with D uncertain. V lost 9 bases to trimming and J lost 9 bases, with 15 bases between them. There are 11 residues in the CDR3. The CDR3 DNA sequence: TGTGCCAGGAGCATAGATACGAGGCAGTACTTC. Translated, it gives CARSIDTRQYF.

The chain carries TRBV20-1 and TRBJ2-7; D remains unclear. V dropped 0 bases and J dropped 0 bases, with 12 bases sitting between them. From germline, CDR1 is DFQATT and CDR2 SNEGSKA (reference sequence). The length of the CDR3 is 15 residues. CDR3 DNA sequence: TGCAGTGCTAGAGATGGTGAAGGCTTCTCCTACGAGCAGTACTTC. Translating gives CSARDGEGFSYEQYF.

The J gene is TRBJ2-7, the V gene TRBV4-3, with 8 positions matching TRBD1. The germline gives CDR1 LGHNA, CDR2 YSLEER. Trimming at V came to 2 bases and at J to 0 bases, leaving 6 bases not matched to a gene. The CDR3 covers 16 residues. The CDR3 nucleotides read TGCGCCAGCAGCCAATATCAGGGGGCCGACTCCTACGAGCAGTACTTC. Translation gives CASSQYQGADSYEQYF.

This clonotype was found a few times. The V gene is TRBV7-2, the J gene TRBJ1-5; D perhaps matches TRBD1 (6 bases). V was trimmed by 7 bases and J by 7 bases, leaving 14 bases between them. Germline V gene sequence: CDR1 SGHTA, CDR2 FQGNSA. This CDR3 spans 13 amino acids. The CDR3 bases are TGTGCCAGCACCCTACATACAGGGCAGCCCCAGCATTTT. Its protein product is CASTLHTGQPQHF.

The sample holds a few counts of this clonotype. The chain uses TRBV5-1 and TRBJ1-1; D call uncertain. CDR1 is SGHRS and CDR2 is YFSETQ in the germline V gene. CDR3 length: 14 amino acids. The V end was cut by 4 bases, the J end by 4 bases, with 14 bases between. CDR3 sequence (DNA): TGCGCCAGCAGCATAGGACCTGGGAGCACTGAAGCTTTCTTT. It specifies CASSIGPGSTEAFF.

This clonotype was detected a few times. This chain connects TRBV10-3 to TRBJ2-1; the match to TRBD2 covers 11 bases. Trimming at V came to 0 bases and at J to 9 bases, leaving 7 bases not matched to a gene. Germline lookup yields CDR1 ENHRY and CDR2 SYGVKD. The length of the CDR3 is 16 residues. The CDR3 loop is CAISESGLAAAGEQFF. CDR3 nucleotide sequence: TGTGCCATCAGTGAGTCGGGACTAGCGGCAGCGGGTGAGCAGTTCTTC.

CDR3 DNA sequence: TGCGCCAGCAGTGCGGGACTCAATCAGCCCCAGCATTTT. It translates to CASSAGLNQPQHF. This chain connects TRBV10-1 to TRBJ1-5, with D maybe TRBD1 (5 bases). Trimming removed 4 bases at V and 3 bases at J, with 7 bases between. The CDR3 covers 13 residues. Germline assignment: CDR1 WNHNN and CDR2 SYGVQD (reference sequence).

This clonotype was observed many times. V and J are TRBV29-1 and TRBJ2-1, with D perhaps matching TRBD2 (6 bases). V was shortened by 4 bases and J by 2 bases, with 27 bases between the two germline ends. The CDR3 has 19 residues. CDR1 is SQVTM and CDR2 is ANQGSEA in the germline V gene. CDR3 bases: TGCAGCGTTGCCCGAACCGGGACTTGGGACTCCACTACCTACAATGAGCAGTTCTTC. Translating it yields CSVARTGTWDSTTYNEQFF.

The V and J genes are TRBV12-3 or TRBV12-4 and TRBJ1-6; D possibly corresponds to TRBD1 (6 bases). The V end lost 4 bases, the J end lost 10 bases, and 11 bases lay between the germline ends. This CDR3 is 13 amino acids long. The CDR3 loop reads CASSSSQGSPLHF. CDR3 nucleotide sequence: TGTGCCAGCAGTTCTTCACAGGGCTCACCCCTCCACTTT.

This clonotype turned up a few times. The V and J genes are TRBV5-1 and TRBJ2-5, with D perhaps TRBD1 (5 bases). CDR1 and CDR2 from the germline V gene are SGHRS and YFSETQ. Trimming took off 4 bases at V and 2 bases at J, with 9 bases between the two ends. The length of the CDR3 is 13 residues. The CDR3 region has the DNA TGCGCCAGCAGCCGACAGCTTCAAGAGACCCAGTACTTC. The encoded protein is CASSRQLQETQYF.

V usage is TRBV4-2 and J usage is TRBJ2-1, with 14 bases lining up with TRBD2. The ends lost 5 bases at V and 7 bases at J; junction bases unmatched: 4. CDR3 length: 15 amino acids. Germline loops: CDR1 LGHNA, CDR2 YNFKEQ. The CDR3 here is CASSEGLAGGNEQFF. The DNA of the CDR3 is TGTGCCAGCAGCGAAGGACTAGCGGGAGGAAATGAGCAGTTCTTC.

This clonotype was counted many times. The chain joins TRBV7-9 to TRBJ2-2, with TRBD2 as a possible D gene (5 bases). Germline V CDR1 and CDR2: SEHNR, FQNEAQ (reference sequence). Trimming stripped 8 bases from V and 5 bases from J, with 12 bases between. The CDR3 contains 13 residues. The CDR3 spells CASRGRSTGELFF. The CDR3 nucleotides are TGTGCCAGCCGTGGGAGATCTACCGGGGAGCTGTTTTTT. Based on the CDR3 plus reference TRBV7-9 and TRBJ2-2, the full variable domain is DTGVSQNPRHKITKRGQNVTFRCDPISEHNRLYWYRQTLGQGPEFLTYFQNEAQLEKSRLLSDRFSAERPKGSFSTLEIQRTEQGDSAMYLCASRGRSTGELFFGEGSRLTVL.

Ten or more counts support this clonotype. V and J are TRBV7-9 and TRBJ2-7; the D is unclear. The V end lost 5 bases, the J end lost 7 bases, and 15 bases lay between the germline ends. This CDR3 comprises 13 residues. The germline gives CDR1 SEHNR, CDR2 FQNEAQ (reference sequence). CDR3 amino acids: CASSPGGGKEQYF. The CDR3, as DNA: TGTGCCAGCAGCCCAGGTGGTGGGAAGGAGCAGTACTTC.

This clonotype occurred many times. The V and J genes are TRBV5-1 and TRBJ2-3; D gene ambiguous. CDR1 and CDR2 (germline): SGHRS, YFSETQ. V lost 10 bases and J lost 3, with 18 bases in between. CDR3 length equals 14 residues. The CDR3 DNA reads TGCGCCTGCAATAAAATGGCCGGAACAGATACGCAGTATTTT. Its protein is CACNKMAGTDTQYF.

This clonotype was counted many times. The chain carries TRBV20-1 and TRBJ2-7; 7 bases align to TRBD2. The CDR3 runs to 14 residues. CDR1 is DFQATT and CDR2 is SNEGSKA in the germline V gene (reference sequence). V lost 3 bases to trimming and J lost 4 bases; unmatched junction nucleotides: 9. For the CDR3, the DNA is TGCAGTGCTAGTCGGGGGGATCTTGGGTACGAGCAGTACTTC. Translation gives CSASRGDLGYEQYF.